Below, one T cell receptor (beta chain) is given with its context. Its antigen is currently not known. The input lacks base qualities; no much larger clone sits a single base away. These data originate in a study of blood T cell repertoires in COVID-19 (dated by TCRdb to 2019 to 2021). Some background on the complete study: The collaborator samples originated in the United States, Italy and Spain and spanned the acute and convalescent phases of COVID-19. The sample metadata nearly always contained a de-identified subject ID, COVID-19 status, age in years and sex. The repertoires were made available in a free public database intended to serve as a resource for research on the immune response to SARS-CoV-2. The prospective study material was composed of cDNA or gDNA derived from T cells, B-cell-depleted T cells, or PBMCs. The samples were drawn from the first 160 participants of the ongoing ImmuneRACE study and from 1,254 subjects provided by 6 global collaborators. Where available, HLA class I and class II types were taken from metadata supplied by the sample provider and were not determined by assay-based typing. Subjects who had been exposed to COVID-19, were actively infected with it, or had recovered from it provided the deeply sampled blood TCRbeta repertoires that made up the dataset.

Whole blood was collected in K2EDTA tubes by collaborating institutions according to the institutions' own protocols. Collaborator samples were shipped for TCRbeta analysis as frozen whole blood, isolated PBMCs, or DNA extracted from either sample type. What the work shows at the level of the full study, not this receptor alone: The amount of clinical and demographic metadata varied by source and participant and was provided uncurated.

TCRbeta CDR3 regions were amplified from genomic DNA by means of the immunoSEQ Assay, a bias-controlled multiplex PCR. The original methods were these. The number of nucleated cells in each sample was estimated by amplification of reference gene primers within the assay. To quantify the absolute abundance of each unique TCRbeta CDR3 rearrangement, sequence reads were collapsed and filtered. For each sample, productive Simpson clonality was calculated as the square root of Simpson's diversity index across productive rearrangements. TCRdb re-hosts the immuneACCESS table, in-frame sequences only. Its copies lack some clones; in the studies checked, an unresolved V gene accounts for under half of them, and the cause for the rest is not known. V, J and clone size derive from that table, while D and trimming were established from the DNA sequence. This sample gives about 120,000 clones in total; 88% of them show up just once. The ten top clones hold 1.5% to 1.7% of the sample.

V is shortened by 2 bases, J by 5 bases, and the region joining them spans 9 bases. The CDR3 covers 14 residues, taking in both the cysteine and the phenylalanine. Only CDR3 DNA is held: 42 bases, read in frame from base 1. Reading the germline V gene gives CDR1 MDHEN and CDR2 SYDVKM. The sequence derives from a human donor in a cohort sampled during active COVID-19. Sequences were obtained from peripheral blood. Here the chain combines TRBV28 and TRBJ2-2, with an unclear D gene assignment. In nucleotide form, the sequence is TGTGCCAGCAGTTTAGAGCTGCGGACCGGGGAGCTGTTTTTT. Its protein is CASSLELRTGELFF.